This TCR beta chain was retrieved from a study of shared clonotypes between healthy human individuals (dated by TCRdb to about 2020). Some background on the complete study: Three men and a couple of women, aged 18 to 49 years, made up the cohort. For each donor, CD4 naive and CD4 memory were each given three plates, CD8 naive was given two plates, and CD8 memory was given one plate. Each donor's leukapheresis produced roughly between roughly 0.94 and 9.5 billion PBMCs. Blood TCR repertoires of roughly five healthy adults were deeply sequenced to estimate repertoire size and the extent of clonotype sharing between individuals. Different laboratories and diverse techniques were used to prepare libraries and sequence TCR repertoires, to increase sequencing depth and limit assay-specific biases. Beyond this particular receptor, the publication reports: Estimated clonotype richness was generally larger for naive than for memory subsets. Across a few donors, approximately 5% of naive CD4, around 3.3% of naive CD8, about 2.3% of memory CD4, and under 0.45% of memory CD8 clonotypes were shared. Compared with non-shared clonotypes, clonotypes shared by all four sorted-subset donors had higher generation probabilities. Sampling was restricted to blood, and TCR repertoires in tissue are likely to differ from TCR repertoires in blood. Incomplete sequencing was indicated by rarefaction of sorted-subset datasets, despite the large sequencing depth. The small number of donors limited the genetic and exposure-history diversity represented. Pairwise subsampling led to the expectation that sequencing depth would affect the degree of clonotype sharing among donors.

The donors were healthy, HIV-negative adults who had no recently reported acute infections or vaccinations. All donors were Caucasian adults living in Nashville, Tennessee, USA. CD4+ T cells were enriched through magnetic negative selection, after which naive cells were positively selected on CD45RA and the remaining negative fraction served as the memory subset. Blood was obtained by leukapheresis, after which PBMCs were separated by Ficoll-Histopaque density gradient centrifugation and cryopreserved in liquid nitrogen vapor phase. Analytical flow cytometry was used to check the purity and quantity of each magnetically sorted T cell population. Each sorted fraction had its genomic DNA isolated and then quantified by UV absorbance on a Nanodrop 2000c. Using the deep immunoSEQ assay, multiplex PCR amplified TCR CDR3 regions from genomic DNA. Genomic DNA extracted from each cell subset was distributed evenly over all wells of several immunoSEQ 96-well plates, and each plate served as one replicate. For sorted subsets, roughly 200 ng of genomic DNA, equivalent to 25,000 to 30,000 T cell genomes, went into each replicate PCR. Purified libraries were quantified with a Qubit 3.0 fluorometer, sized on a Bioanalyzer 2100, and re-quantified with the KAPA Library Quantification kit. Every immunoSEQ 96-well plate was sequenced on a separate single-read 150-cycle Illumina NextSeq 550 flow cell. Processing in the source paper ran as follows. Because only junctional sequences without quality scores were contained in the immunoSEQ output, filtering matching that applied to full-length reads could not be performed. Sequences were annotated with PyIR, a Python wrapper for IgBLAST v1.9, and V/J genes and CDR3 were assigned using IMGT germline references. Reads were removed for weak V/J assignments (E-value above 1e-6), missing CDR3, stop codons, out-of-frame junctions, or ambiguous translated residues. V3J clonotypes were defined as sequences sharing an identical inferred V gene, J gene, and CDR3 amino acid sequence. Percentage overlap between repertoires was calculated by dividing the number of shared unique clonotypes by the size of the smaller repertoire. Richness of each repertoire was evaluated using RTK rarefaction, the Chao1 estimator, and Recon v2.1 estimates of unobserved clonotypes. For all TCRbeta clonotypes obtained by the gDNA method from a handful of donors, generation probabilities were computed with OLGA. The table comes from immuneACCESS by way of TCRdb, which keeps in-frame sequences with V and J called. Part of the clones is missing from these tables; in studies checked, under half for an unresolved V gene and the rest for unknown reasons. The V and J calls and clone size come from that table; D and trimming were worked out from the DNA. Recorded for this sample are roughly 2.4 million clones; approximately 96% of them occurred a single time. The ten largest clonotypes hold over 0.1% of the sample.

As to this clone: The antigen it binds to is not known. No per-base quality is available; no much larger clone lies one base away.

Trimming at the junction amounts to 2 bases on V and 0 bases on J, and the germline ends lie 4 bases apart. The CDR3 runs 13 residues from the cysteine to the phenylalanine. Only the CDR3 part of the read is kept: 39 bases, read in frame from the first base. Based on the germline V gene (reference sequence), the CDR1 and CDR2 sequences are SEHNR and FQNEAQ. The TCR originated in a man between 18 and 35 years old in good health. This sequence uses TRBV7-9 and TRBJ1-1; no D gene call is confident. Material for sequencing was naive CD4+ T cells sorted from blood. Taken with the paper, the label for cell subset or site translates to: CD45RA+ positively selected. The nucleotide sequence is TGTGCCAGCAGCTTATCCATGAACACTGAAGCTTTCTTT. Its translation is CASSLSMNTEAFF.